This is a list of T cell receptor beta chains from one sample in a study of technical replicates of blood from a handful of donors. Produced via immunoSEQ multiplex PCR; TCRdb's table is partial and in-frame only. This table has 55,000 to 75,000 clones, about 93% appearing once. Sequencing input: PBMCs. The receptors shown here come from a human donor in good health. Some clones in this sample may be carry-over from other donors' samples. Both conserved end residues are part of each CDR3. D genes are given only for firm matches. A clone size is listed for some rows: how often the clone was seen (once, few, many), or a class if it is expanded.

J gene,CDR3 length,clone size,D gene,V gene,CDR3 DNA,CDR3 protein
TRBJ2-1,16,.,TRBD2,TRBV11-3,TGTGCCAGCAGCTTAGAGGGGACTAAATCCTACAATGAGCAGTTCTTC,CASSLEGTKSYNEQFF
TRBJ1-5,15,.,.,TRBV4-1,TGCGCCAGCAGCCCACAGGAAAATAGCAATCAGCCCCAGCATTTT,CASSPQENSNQPQHF
TRBJ2-7,14,.,.,TRBV4-3,TGCGCCAGCAGCCAAGGGCGGAGGTCCTACGAGCAGTACTTC,CASSQGRRSYEQYF
TRBJ1-2,13,.,TRBD1,TRBV7-3,TGTGCCAGCAGCTTGACAGGGGACGAGGGCTACACCTTC,CASSLTGDEGYTF
TRBJ2-3,15,.,TRBD2,TRBV13,TGTGCCAGCAGCTTAGAGGGAGGGCCGCGTCCCACGCAGTATTTT,CASSLEGGPRPTQYF
TRBJ2-3,14,.,TRBD1,TRBV6-1,TGTGCCAGCAGTGAAGGGACAGGGGCAGATACGCAGTATTTT,CASSEGTGADTQYF
TRBJ1-2,15,.,.,TRBV29-1,TGCAGCTCCTCAGGGGATGGGGGTGGGGTTTATGGCTACACCTTC,CSSSGDGGGVYGYTF
TRBJ2-7,14,.,TRBD2,TRBV5-1,TGCGCCAGCAGCCCGGGACTAGGTATTTACGAGCAGTACTTC,CASSPGLGIYEQYF
TRBJ2-5,14,.,.,TRBV29-1,TGCAGCGTTGTAGGCAGCGGATGGGGAGAGACCCAGTACTTC,CSVVGSGWGETQYF
TRBJ1-4,15,.,.,TRBV7-2,TGTGCCAGCAGCTACAGGTCCACAACTAATGAAAAACTGTTTTTT,CASSYRSTTNEKLFF
TRBJ2-7,13,once,.,TRBV6-6,TGTGCCAGCAGTTACCGGGGGGCGGACGAGCAGTACTTC,CASSYRGADEQYF
TRBJ2-7,13,.,TRBD2,TRBV2,TGTGCCAGACGACTAGCGGGGTCCTACGAGCAGTACTTC,CARRLAGSYEQYF
TRBJ1-1,12,.,.,TRBV6-1,TGTGCCAGCAACGCAGGTTGGACTGAAGCTTTCTTT,CASNAGWTEAFF
TRBJ2-1,15,.,.,TRBV4-2,TGTGCCAGCAGCCAAGATTTGAGCTCCTACAATGAGCAGTTCTTC,CASSQDLSSYNEQFF
TRBJ2-3,14,once,.,TRBV11-3,TGTGCCAGCAGTCCTACGGGGTGGACAGATACGCAGTATTTT,CASSPTGWTDTQYF
TRBJ2-3,15,.,TRBD2,TRBV5-4,TGTGCCAGCAGCTCATCCGGGACTAGGACAGATACGCAGTATTTT,CASSSSGTRTDTQYF
TRBJ2-5,14,.,.,TRBV9,TGTGCCAGCAGCGTAGATCCGGGTGGAGAGACCCAGTACTTC,CASSVDPGGETQYF
TRBJ2-4,15,.,.,TRBV4-3,TGCGCCAGCAGCCAAGTGTTAGGGGCAGTTAACATTCAGTACTTC,CASSQVLGAVNIQYF
TRBJ2-3,17,.,TRBD2,TRBV7-2,TGTGCCAGCAGCTTAGCGAGGACTAGCGGGGGGCCGGATACGCAGTATTTT,CASSLARTSGGPDTQYF
TRBJ2-2,19,.,TRBD2,TRBV7-2,TGTGCCAGCAGCTTTCAGCCGGGACTAGCGGTTGGGAACACCGGGGAGCTGTTTTTT,CASSFQPGLAVGNTGELFF
TRBJ2-7,14,.,TRBD1,TRBV14,TGTGCCAGCAGCCAAGGAGGCAGGGGGTACGAGCAGTACTTC,CASSQGGRGYEQYF
TRBJ2-7,14,once,.,TRBV1,TGCACCAGCAGCCAGGGGACAGGGTTATACGAGCAGTACTTC,CTSSQGTGLYEQYF
TRBJ2-7,14,.,TRBD1,TRBV5-1,TGCGCCAGCAGATCACAGGGGTCCCCCTACGAGCAGTACTTC,CASRSQGSPYEQYF
TRBJ1-5,15,.,.,TRBV5-4,TGTGCCAGCAGACCGAAAACAGGGTTGGGTCAGCCCCAGCATTTT,CASRPKTGLGQPQHF
TRBJ2-7,15,.,TRBD1,TRBV5-6,TGTGCCAGCAGCTTGTATGGACAGGAGAACTACGAGCAGTACTTC,CASSLYGQENYEQYF
TRBJ2-7,16,few,TRBD2,TRBV5-1,TGCGCCAGCAGCTTATCCCGGCGGGAGGGCCGCTACGAGCAGTACTTC,CASSLSRREGRYEQYF
TRBJ2-1,14,.,.,TRBV15,TGTGCCACCAGCAGGATCACAGGGTTGAATGAGCAGTTCTTC,CATSRITGLNEQFF
TRBJ1-2,15,.,.,TRBV5-1,TGCGCCAGCAGCTTGGGCGGCCGGCGGAACTATGGCTACACCTTC,CASSLGGRRNYGYTF
TRBJ1-2,14,.,TRBD1,TRBV27,TGTGCCAGCAGTGCGGACAGGGATAACTATGGCTACACCTTC,CASSADRDNYGYTF
TRBJ2-5,16,.,.,TRBV10-3,TGTGCCATCAGTGAGTCGGGAGTGGCAGGGGCGGAGACCCAGTACTTC,CAISESGVAGAETQYF
TRBJ2-7,14,.,.,TRBV6-1,TGTGCCAGCAGTGACTACAACTACTCCTACGAGCAGTACTTC,CASSDYNYSYEQYF
TRBJ1-2,15,.,TRBD1,TRBV30,TGTGCCTGGAACCCGGGACAGGGGATTTTCTATGGCTACACCTTC,CAWNPGQGIFYGYTF
TRBJ2-1,14,.,.,TRBV6-1,TGTGCCAGCAGTGCAGGAGACAGACACAATGAGCAGTTCTTC,CASSAGDRHNEQFF
TRBJ2-7,15,.,TRBD2,TRBV5-5,TGTGCCAGCAGCCTGGCCGGGACTAGCGGGACGTACCAGTACTTC,CASSLAGTSGTYQYF
TRBJ2-3,15,.,.,TRBV7-9,TGTGCCAGCAGCTCCGGGACTGTCTTCACAGATACGCAGTATTTT,CASSSGTVFTDTQYF
TRBJ2-2,15,.,TRBD1,TRBV19,TGTGCCAGTAGGGTGACAGGGGGCTGGACCGGGGAGCTGTTTTTT,CASRVTGGWTGELFF
TRBJ2-3,16,few,TRBD2,TRBV2,TGTGCCAGCAGTAAGGGACTAGCGGACAGCACAGATACGCAGTATTTT,CASSKGLADSTDTQYF
TRBJ2-3,14,.,.,TRBV5-1,TGCGCCAGCAGTTCAGCGGGTCTTCCAGATACGCAGTATTTT,CASSSAGLPDTQYF
TRBJ2-7,15,.,.,TRBV4-3,TGCGCCAGCAGCCAAGCCTCACAGGGCAGCTACGAGCAGTACTTC,CASSQASQGSYEQYF
TRBJ2-2,12,.,.,TRBV2,TGTGCCAGCAGTGTGTTACGGGGGGAGCTGTTTTTT,CASSVLRGELFF
TRBJ2-7,14,.,TRBD1,TRBV15,TGTGCCACCAGCGTGGACAGGGGCTCCTACGAGCAGTACTTC,CATSVDRGSYEQYF
TRBJ2-1,12,.,.,TRBV5-6,TGTGCCAGCTCGGAAGGCGGTTACAAGCAGTTCTTC,CASSEGGYKQFF